This is a list of T cell receptor beta chains from one sample in a study of blood T cell repertoires in COVID-19. Assay: immunoSEQ multiplex PCR; the TCRdb copy retains only in-frame clones and omits some. The table lists some 250,000 clones, over 70% of them singletons, with 4.5% to 6.5% in the top ten. The material sequenced was peripheral blood. These receptors all stem from a man at least 80 years old with acute or convalescent COVID-19. The CDR3 runs from the conserved cysteine through the conserved F or W. A D gene is named only where the DNA matches it firmly. Some rows have no size entry. The others give once, few or many, or a class for an expanded clone.

CDR3 protein	CDR3 DNA	V gene	J gene	D gene	clone size
CAWSVQNQYSNQPQHF	TGTGCCTGGAGTGTACAAAACCAGTATAGCAATCAGCCCCAGCATTTT	TRBV30	TRBJ1-5	.	.
CSGTGGLGYGYTF	TGCAGCGGCACAGGGGGTCTCGGCTATGGCTACACCTTC	TRBV29-1	TRBJ1-2	TRBD1	.
CASSWGQGVGTGELFF	TGCGCCAGCAGCTGGGGACAGGGGGTCGGCACCGGGGAGCTGTTTTTT	TRBV5-1	TRBJ2-2	TRBD1	.
CASSESWGDSPLHF	TGTGCCAGCAGTGAATCCTGGGGGGATTCACCCCTCCACTTT	TRBV25-1	TRBJ1-6	.	few
CASSVQGAGNTIYF	TGTGCCAGCAGCGTACAGGGGGCTGGAAACACCATATATTTT	TRBV5-5	TRBJ1-3	TRBD1	.
CASSDSYTSGGDTQYF	TGTGCCAGCAGTGACTCTTATACTAGCGGAGGAGATACGCAGTATTTT	TRBV6-4	TRBJ2-3	TRBD2	.
CASSSNRGSNYGYTF	TGTGCCAGCAGCTCAAATCGAGGGTCGAACTATGGCTACACCTTC	TRBV5-6	TRBJ1-2	.	.
CASLGASGRTDTQYF	TGTGCCAGTTTGGGGGCTAGCGGGAGAACAGATACGCAGTATTTT	TRBV19	TRBJ2-3	TRBD2	.
CASSLDRTYEQYF	TGTGCCAGCAGCTTGGACAGAACCTACGAGCAGTACTTC	TRBV11-2	TRBJ2-7	.	.
CASSGRTVSPVDEQFF	TGCGCCAGCAGCGGAAGGACTGTCTCGCCGGTTGATGAGCAGTTCTTC	TRBV5-1	TRBJ2-1	.	few
CASSLGADRGDTQYF	TGCGCCAGCAGCTTGGGAGCGGATAGAGGGGATACGCAGTATTTT	TRBV5-1	TRBJ2-3	.	.
CASSLARTQYF	TGCGCCAGCAGCTTGGCCCGGACCCAGTACTTC	TRBV5-1	TRBJ2-5	.	.
CASSIGAGAETQYF	TGTGCCAGTAGTATAGGGGCTGGGGCGGAGACCCAGTACTTC	TRBV19	TRBJ2-5	.	.
CASSQVTGTSNQPQHF	TGCGCCAGCAGCCAAGTGACAGGGACTAGCAATCAGCCCCAGCATTTT	TRBV4-1	TRBJ1-5	TRBD1	.
CASSLTGEGTEAFF	TGTGCCAGCAGCCTTACCGGGGAGGGGACTGAAGCTTTCTTT	TRBV2	TRBJ1-1	.	.
CASREIIGDTGELFF	TGTGCCAGCAGGGAGATCATTGGCGACACCGGGGAGCTGTTTTTT	TRBV2	TRBJ2-2	.	.
CASRTGTGIPDTQYF	TGTGCCAGTAGGACCGGGACAGGTATCCCAGATACGCAGTATTTT	TRBV19	TRBJ2-3	TRBD1	.
CSVENPGGYTEAFF	TGCAGCGTTGAAAACCCGGGTGGATACACTGAAGCTTTCTTT	TRBV29-1	TRBJ1-1	.	.
CASSLGAPYEKLFF	TGCGCCAGCAGCCTGGGGGCGCCGTATGAAAAACTGTTTTTT	TRBV4-1	TRBJ1-4	.	.
CASSPGSSSYEQYF	TGTGCCAGCAGCCCCGGGAGTAGCTCCTACGAGCAGTACTTC	TRBV7-9	TRBJ2-7	.	once
CASSLPGQGTYEQYF	TGTGCCAGCAGCCTCCCGGGACAGGGCACCTACGAGCAGTACTTC	TRBV5-4	TRBJ2-7	TRBD1	.
CASSLSGGPSYNEQFF	TGTGCCAGCAGCTTGTCGGGAGGGCCCTCCTACAATGAGCAGTTCTTC	TRBV7-9	TRBJ2-1	TRBD2	.
CASSPSSLMNTEAFF	TGTGCCAGCAGCCCCTCCTCACTTATGAATACTGAAGCTTTCTTT	TRBV9	TRBJ1-1	.	.
CASSLTAAGDGYTF	TGTGCCAGCAGCTTAACGGCGGCAGGGGATGGCTACACCTTC	TRBV7-3	TRBJ1-2	.	.
CASDSGGIGETQYF	TGTGCCAGCGATAGCGGGGGCATAGGAGAGACCCAGTACTTC	TRBV6-5	TRBJ2-5	TRBD2	.
CASSSTSLAGGVTGELFF	TGCGCCAGCAGCTCTACCTCACTAGCGGGAGGTGTCACCGGGGAGCTGTTTTTT	TRBV5-1	TRBJ2-2	TRBD2	.
CASSLGGQGEPEQFF	TGTGCCAGCAGCCTCGGGGGACAGGGAGAACCTGAGCAGTTCTTC	TRBV3-1/TRBV3-2	TRBJ2-1	TRBD1	.
CASSFPGLAGGSTDTQYF	TGTGCCAGCAGCTTTCCGGGACTAGCGGGGGGTAGCACAGATACGCAGTATTTT	TRBV5-5	TRBJ2-3	TRBD2	once
CAWSTASNQPQHF	TGTGCCTGGAGTACAGCTAGCAATCAGCCCCAGCATTTT	TRBV30	TRBJ1-5	.	.
CASSPGTGPDQPQHF	TGTGCCAGCAGCCCCGGGACAGGGCCCGATCAGCCCCAGCATTTT	TRBV5-5	TRBJ1-5	TRBD1	once
CASSLAGGLTYEQYF	TGTGCCAGCAGCTTAGCGGGAGGCCTTACCTACGAGCAGTACTTC	TRBV7-2	TRBJ2-7	.	.
CSGGPRDEQFF	TGCAGTGGTGGTCCGCGGGATGAGCAGTTCTTC	TRBV20-1	TRBJ2-1	.	.
CASSYSGGEPGELFF	TGTGCCAGCAGTTACTCGGGGGGGGAGCCCGGGGAGCTGTTTTTT	TRBV6-2/TRBV6-3	TRBJ2-2	TRBD2	many
CASSVAATGELFF	TGTGCCAGCAGCGTAGCTGCGACCGGGGAGCTGTTTTTT	TRBV9	TRBJ2-2	.	.
CASSLGQRTNYGYTF	TGTGCCAGCAGCTTGGGGCAGCGAACTAACTATGGCTACACCTTC	TRBV5-8	TRBJ1-2	.	.
CASSVVTAYGYTF	TGTGCCAGCAGTGTGGTGACTGCCTATGGCTACACCTTC	TRBV2	TRBJ1-2	.	few
CASSVRDYTDTQYF	TGTGCCAGCAGTGTGAGGGACTACACAGATACGCAGTATTTT	TRBV2	TRBJ2-3	TRBD2	.
CASRASTDTQYF	TGTGCCAGCAGGGCAAGCACAGATACGCAGTATTTT	TRBV28	TRBJ2-3	.	.
CSVDDPGGSSYNEQFF	TGCAGCGTTGACGATCCGGGAGGGAGCTCCTACAATGAGCAGTTCTTC	TRBV29-1	TRBJ2-1	TRBD2	.
CASSLSGSGNNQPQHF	TGTGCCAGCAGCTTGTCCGGGTCGGGTAACAATCAGCCCCAGCATTTT	TRBV7-2	TRBJ1-5	.	once
CASGRATYEQYF	TGTGCCAGCGGGAGGGCGACCTACGAGCAGTACTTC	TRBV7-8	TRBJ2-7	TRBD2	.
CASSSSSLETQYF	TGTGCCAGCAGTTCTTCTTCCCTGGAGACCCAGTACTTC	TRBV6-6	TRBJ2-5	.	.
CASSESPGGYYGYTF	TGTGCCAGCAGTGAAAGTCCAGGGGGTTACTATGGCTACACCTTC	TRBV25-1	TRBJ1-2	TRBD1	.
CSVKRGEEAEAFF	TGCAGCGTCAAACGCGGGGAAGAGGCTGAAGCTTTCTTT	TRBV29-1	TRBJ1-1	.	.
CASSESLYYEQYF	TGTGCCAGCAGTGAATCACTCTACTACGAGCAGTACTTC	TRBV6-1	TRBJ2-7	.	.
CASSVEGQGLTNEQFF	TGTGCCAGCAGCGTAGAGGGACAGGGGCTGACCAATGAGCAGTTCTTC	TRBV9	TRBJ2-1	TRBD1	.
CASSPGTGINEQFF	TGTGCCAGCAGCCCCGGGACAGGGATCAATGAGCAGTTCTTC	TRBV7-6	TRBJ2-1	TRBD1	.
CASSQRSVSPNTEAFF	TGTGCCAGCAGCCAGCGCAGCGTCTCCCCGAACACTGAAGCTTTCTTT	TRBV3-1/TRBV3-2	TRBJ1-1	.	.
CASSQDWRGRGYGYTF	TGCGCCAGCAGCCAAGATTGGAGGGGAAGGGGATATGGCTACACCTTC	TRBV4-1	TRBJ1-2	.	.
CASSLTNQPQHF	TGTGCCAGCAGCCTGACAAATCAGCCCCAGCATTTT	TRBV4-2	TRBJ1-5	.	.
CASSLSRGTEAFF	TGTGCCAGCTCACTCTCCCGGGGCACTGAAGCTTTCTTT	TRBV18	TRBJ1-1	.	.
CATSDPDSSYNEQFF	TGTGCCACCAGTGACCCGGACAGTTCCTACAATGAGCAGTTCTTC	TRBV24-1	TRBJ2-1	.	.
CASSSPTGGVEGYEQYF	TGCGCCAGCAGCTCACCGACAGGGGGTGTCGAAGGCTACGAGCAGTACTTC	TRBV5-1	TRBJ2-7	TRBD1	.
CASSPPGTGGLDEQFF	TGTGCCAGTAGTCCACCCGGGACTGGAGGGTTGGATGAGCAGTTCTTC	TRBV19	TRBJ2-1	.	.
CASSPQRGGIGQPQHF	TGTGCCAGCTCGCCTCAGCGGGGGGGAATAGGTCAGCCCCAGCATTTT	TRBV18	TRBJ1-5	.	.
CSASRRAGTGLGEQYF	TGCAGTGCTAGTCGCCGGGCTGGGACAGGGTTAGGGGAGCAGTACTTC	TRBV20-1	TRBJ2-7	TRBD1	.